These 22 T cell receptor beta chains share one sample of origin, sequenced in a study of T cell changes during pregnancy in multiple sclerosis. This table comes from immunoSEQ multiplex PCR, and its TCRdb copy is limited to in-frame clones, with some not included. Here the sample spans approximately 99,000 clones, about 94% being singletons. Source: peripheral blood, taken after pregnancy. These receptors came from a female donor with multiple sclerosis, enrolled in a pregnancy study.

This clone appeared a single time. J is TRBJ1-2 and V is TRBV9, with 7 bases aligning to TRBD1. Germline trimming cut 0 bases from V and 4 bases from J; bases unmatched to any gene: 15. The CDR3 loop spans 18 amino acids. The germline gives CDR1 SGDLS, CDR2 YYNGEE. This CDR3 is CASSVGLDRDVGSYGYTF. The CDR3 DNA is TGTGCCAGCAGCGTAGGACTCGACAGGGACGTTGGTAGCTATGGCTACACCTTC.

The J gene is TRBJ2-7, the V gene TRBV10-1, with TRBD2 matching over 13 bases. Unmatched junction bases numbered 9, after V lost 8 bases and J lost 2 bases. The CDR3 covers 16 residues. Germline V CDR1 and CDR2: WNHNN, SYGVQD (reference sequence). CDR3: CASHTSGRALPYEQYF. CDR3 in DNA: TGCGCCAGCCACACTAGCGGGAGGGCCCTCCCCTACGAGCAGTACTTC.

This sequence joins TRBV6-6 and TRBJ2-1, with 16 bases lining up with TRBD2. This CDR3 comprises 16 residues. Germline CDR1 MNHNY, CDR2 SVGAGI (reference sequence). With V trimmed by 7 bases and J by 5 bases, 5 bases remained unmatched. The CDR3 sequence is CASTPGTSGRDNEQFF. CDR3 in DNA: TGTGCCAGCACCCCAGGGACTAGCGGGAGGGACAATGAGCAGTTCTTC.

A single count supports this clone. The chain joins TRBV10-2 to TRBJ2-3; D uncertain. The CDR3 extends over 13 amino acids. Trimming removed 2 bases from V and 6 bases from J, with 9 bases in between. Germline-derived CDR1 and CDR2 are WSHSY and SAAADI. CDR3 coding DNA: TGCGCCAGCAGTGAGCTTGTTCTGGATACGCAGTATTTT. Translated, it gives CASSELVLDTQYF.

The chain combines TRBV28 with TRBJ2-7; 14 bases map to TRBD2. Trimming at V came to 4 bases and at J to 1 base, leaving 9 bases not matched to a gene. This CDR3 is 18 amino acids long. Germline CDR1 MDHEN, CDR2 SYDVKM. The CDR3, as DNA: TGTGCCAGCAGTTCCGGCGGGACTAGCGGGAGTGTATCCTACGAGCAGTACTTC. As protein: CASSSGGTSGSVSYEQYF.

Written as DNA, the CDR3 is TGCGCCAGCAGCCAAGATTCCGGAGCGGAGCAGTTCTTC. Amino acid sequence: CASSQDSGAEQFF. The chain uses TRBV4-3 and TRBJ2-1; D is unclear. With 0 bases removed from V and 10 bases from J, the gap between germline ends came to 10 bases. Germline V gene lookup returns CDR1 LGHNA and CDR2 YSLEER. The CDR3 is made up of 13 amino acids.

The chain recombines TRBV30 with TRBJ2-1; D is undetermined. V was clipped by 7 bases and J by 1 base, with 17 bases between them. This CDR3 region has 15 residues. Looked up from germline, CDR1 is GTSNPN and CDR2 is SVGIG (reference sequence). This CDR3 reads CAYLLPWRSYNEQFF. The CDR3 DNA sequence: TGTGCCTACTTATTGCCTTGGCGGTCCTACAATGAGCAGTTCTTC.

The chain joins TRBV27 to TRBJ2-1; D perhaps matches TRBD1 (5 bases). V was shortened by 5 bases and J by 5 bases, with 7 bases between the two germline ends. This CDR3 is built from 12 residues. Germline CDR1 reads MNHEY; CDR2 reads SMNVEV (reference sequence). The DNA of the CDR3 is TGTGCCAGCAGTAAAGGGGACAATGAGCAGTTCTTC. Its protein product is CASSKGDNEQFF.

The V gene is TRBV15, the J gene TRBJ2-2, with D possibly TRBD2 on 5 matching bases. This CDR3 is 12 amino acids long. Germline-derived CDR1 and CDR2 are LNHNV and YYDKDF (reference sequence). Trimming shortened V by 6 bases and J by 3 bases, and 5 bases separated the two germline ends. CDR3 sequence (DNA): TGTGCCACCAGGGGAGACACCGGGGAGCTGTTTTTT. It codes for CATRGDTGELFF.

The chain combines TRBV6-5 with TRBJ2-7; the D is unclear. CDR3 size: 12 residues. The germline CDR1 and CDR2 sequences are MNHEY and SVGAGI. V lost 5 bases, J lost 5 bases, and 10 bases lay in between. The DNA for the CDR3 is TGTGCCAGCAGTCGAAGCCGCCACGAGCAGTACTTC. It codes for CASSRSRHEQYF.

This chain uses TRBV7-3 with TRBJ1-3; a possible D gene is TRBD1 (6 bases). Trimming left V 3 bases short and J 9 bases short, with 9 bases between. The germline CDR1 and CDR2 sequences are SGHTA and FQGTGA. The CDR3 has 12 amino acids. The CDR3 spells CASSFLQGTIYF. The CDR3 DNA reads as TGTGCCAGCAGCTTCCTACAGGGCACCATATATTTT.

The chain has TRBV5-4 and TRBJ2-5; 10 nucleotides match TRBD2. The germline CDR1 and CDR2 sequences are SGHNT and YYREEE (reference sequence). The CDR3 totals 17 residues. V lost 4 bases, J lost 3 bases, and 12 bases stayed unmatched. The CDR3 nucleotides read TGTGCCAGCAGCCCCCAGACTAGCGGGTTCTTGAAAGAGACCCAGTACTTC. Amino acid sequence: CASSPQTSGFLKETQYF.

The J gene is TRBJ2-7, the V gene TRBV19; 9 bases line up with TRBD2. The CDR3 is 15 amino acids. In germline, CDR1 is LNHDA, CDR2 SQIVND (reference sequence). The ends lost 5 bases at V and 2 bases at J; junction bases unmatched: 7. The CDR3 DNA is TGTGCCAGTAGTTTCGGGACTAGCAGAACCTACGAGCAGTACTTC. As protein: CASSFGTSRTYEQYF.

The chain joins TRBV4-1 to TRBJ1-4; 7 nucleotides agree with TRBD1. Germline assignment: CDR1 MGHRA and CDR2 YSYEKL. The CDR3 is 13 residues long. V shed 3 bases, J shed 7 bases, and the junction held 2 bases outside the gene matches. The CDR3 sequence is CASSQNRGEKLFF. DNA of the CDR3: TGCGCCAGCAGCCAGAACAGGGGTGAAAAACTGTTTTTT.

The rearrangement links TRBV7-8 to TRBJ1-1, with 9 bases identical to TRBD1. The germline CDR1 and CDR2 sequences are SGHVS and FQNEAQ. The CDR3 consists of 17 residues. V lost 5 bases, J lost 3 bases, and 13 bases stayed unmatched. CDR3 sequence reads: CASSPIATGGRYTEAFF. Here the CDR3 DNA reads TGTGCCAGCAGCCCCATCGCGACAGGGGGAAGGTACACTGAAGCTTTCTTT.

The rearrangement links TRBV27 to TRBJ2-6; D is undetermined. In germline, CDR1 is MNHEY, CDR2 SMNVEV (reference sequence). The V end lost 2 bases, the J end lost 1 base, and 6 bases lay between the germline ends. This CDR3 is 15 amino acids long. The CDR3 reads CASSLGHSGANVLTF. CDR3 nucleotides: TGTGCCAGCAGTTTAGGGCATTCTGGGGCCAACGTCCTGACTTTC.

The CDR3 DNA follows: TGTGCCAGCAGCTTAGAACTAGCGGGAGGGGCAGATACGCAGTATTTT. As protein: CASSLELAGGADTQYF. The gene calls are TRBV7-7 and TRBJ2-3; 13 bases map to TRBD2. Per the germline V gene, CDR1 is SSHAT and CDR2 is FNYEAQ (reference sequence). Trimming took 1 base from V and 4 from J; bases not matched to a gene: 2. This CDR3 has 16 amino acids.

The rearrangement links TRBV28 to TRBJ2-1; 9 positions agree with TRBD1. Germline V lookup: CDR1 MDHEN, CDR2 SYDVKM. V shed 5 bases and J 8 bases; nucleotides not matched to a gene: 10. This CDR3 is built from 15 residues. The CDR3 here is CASSVGTGYVDEQFF. The CDR3 nucleotides read TGTGCCAGCAGTGTCGGGACAGGGTACGTGGATGAGCAGTTCTTC.

The CDR3 reads CASSPLRDRGPNEQYF. The CDR3 DNA is TGTGCCAGCAGCCCGCTGCGAGACAGGGGGCCGAACGAGCAGTACTTC. This chain links TRBV11-2 with TRBJ2-7; TRBD1 matches at 10 bases. V shed 5 bases, J shed 5 bases, and the junction held 12 bases outside the gene matches. Germline loops: CDR1 SGHAT, CDR2 FQNNGV. The CDR3 is made up of 16 amino acids.

This chain links TRBV10-2 with TRBJ2-7, with D perhaps TRBD1 (6 bases). In germline, CDR1 is WSHSY, CDR2 SAAADI. The CDR3 is made up of 12 amino acids. The germline V and J ends were trimmed by 7 bases and 1 base, with 8 bases remaining between them. The CDR3 here is CASIDRSYEQYF. The CDR3 DNA reads as TGCGCCAGCATTGACAGGTCCTACGAGCAGTACTTC.

V gene TRBV11-2 combines with J gene TRBJ2-3; maybe TRBD2 (6 bases). Germline lookup yields CDR1 SGHAT and CDR2 FQNNGV. This CDR3 contains 18 residues. Trimming took 0 bases from V and 0 from J, leaving 16 bases between them. The CDR3 sequence is CASSLEVGLARSTDTQYF. The CDR3 nucleotides read TGTGCCAGCAGCTTAGAGGTTGGGCTAGCGCGGAGCACAGATACGCAGTATTTT.

This chain joins TRBV27 and TRBJ2-5; TRBD2 matches at 10 bases. Trimming removed 4 bases from V and 5 bases from J; junction bases left unmatched: 13. CDR3 length equals 17 residues. From germline, CDR1 is MNHEY and CDR2 SMNVEV (reference sequence). The CDR3 sequence: CASSSASGSWSRETQYF. The CDR3 nucleotides are TGTGCCAGCAGTTCTGCTAGCGGGAGTTGGTCGCGGGAGACCCAGTACTTC.